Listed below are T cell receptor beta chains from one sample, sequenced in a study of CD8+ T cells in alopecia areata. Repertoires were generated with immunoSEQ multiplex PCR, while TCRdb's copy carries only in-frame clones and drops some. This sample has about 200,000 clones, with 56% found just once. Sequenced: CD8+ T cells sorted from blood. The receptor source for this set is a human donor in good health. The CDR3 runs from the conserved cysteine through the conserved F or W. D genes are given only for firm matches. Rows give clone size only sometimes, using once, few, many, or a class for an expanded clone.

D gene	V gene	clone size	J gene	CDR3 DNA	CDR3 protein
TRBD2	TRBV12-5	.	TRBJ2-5	TGTGCTAGTGGTTTGGTACTAGCGGGGGGGCTAGAGACCCAGTACTTC	CASGLVLAGGLETQYF
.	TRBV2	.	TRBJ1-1	TGTGCCAGCAGCACAATAGAAGCTTTCTTT	CASSTIEAFF
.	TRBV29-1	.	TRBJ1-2	TGCAGCGTTGCGTCTTCGGCCAGGGGCTATGGCTACACCTTC	CSVASSARGYGYTF
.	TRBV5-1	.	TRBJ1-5	TGCGCCAGCAGCCTCGACAGTTATCAGCCCCAGCATTTT	CASSLDSYQPQHF
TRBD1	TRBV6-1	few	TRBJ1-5	TGTGCCAGCAGTTTGGGACAGGGTCAGCCCCAGCATTTT	CASSLGQGQPQHF
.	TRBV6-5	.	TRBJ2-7	TGTGCCAGCAGTACTCACCGGACCCCACCCTACGAGCAGTACTTC	CASSTHRTPPYEQYF
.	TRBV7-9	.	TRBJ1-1	TGTGCCAGCAGCTTCGGGGGGTTGAACACTGAAGCTTTCTTT	CASSFGGLNTEAFF
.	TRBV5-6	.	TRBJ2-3	TGTGCCAGCAGCTTGGTCCAGGGGCGGACAGATACGCAGTATTTT	CASSLVQGRTDTQYF
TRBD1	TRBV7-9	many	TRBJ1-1	TGTGCCAGCAGCCCGAGACAGGGGATGAACACTGAAGCTTTCTTT	CASSPRQGMNTEAFF
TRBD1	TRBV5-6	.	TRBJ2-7	TGTGCCAGCAGCTTCGGACAGGCCTACGAGCAGTACTTC	CASSFGQAYEQYF
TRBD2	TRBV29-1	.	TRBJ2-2	TGCAGCGTTCGCCCGGTTGGGAGGGACGGGGAGCTGTTTTTT	CSVRPVGRDGELFF
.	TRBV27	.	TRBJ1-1	TGTGCCAGCAGTCCGCCGGAGGGTGGGACTGAAGCTTTCTTT	CASSPPEGGTEAFF
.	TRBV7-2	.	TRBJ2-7	TGTGCCAGCAGCTCGCTCCTGAACTTC	CASSSLLNF
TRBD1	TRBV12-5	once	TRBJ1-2	TGTGCTAGTGCCGTCCTACCAGGGGGCAGGGGCTACACCTTC	CASAVLPGGRGYTF
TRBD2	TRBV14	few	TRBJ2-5	TGTGCCAGCAGCCAAGATGGAGGACTAGGAGTGGTGACCCAGTACTTC	CASSQDGGLGVVTQYF
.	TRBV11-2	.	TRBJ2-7	TGTGCCAGCAGCTTATCGGGGTCCTCCTACGAGCAGTACTTC	CASSLSGSSYEQYF
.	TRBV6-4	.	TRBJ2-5	TGTGCCAGCAGTGGCAGGGGAGAGACCCAGTACTTC	CASSGRGETQYF
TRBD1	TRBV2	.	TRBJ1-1	TGTGCCGGCTCCAACCAGACAGGGTTATTGAACACTGAAGCTTTCTTT	CAGSNQTGLLNTEAFF
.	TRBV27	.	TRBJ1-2	TGTGCCAGCAGTTTTCCGGGCGGGTATGGCTACACCTTC	CASSFPGGYGYTF
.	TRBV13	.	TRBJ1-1	TGTGCCAGCACTACGGGGGACACTGAAGCTTTCTTT	CASTTGDTEAFF
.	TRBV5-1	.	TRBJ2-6	TGCGCCAGCAGTTGGGCCAACGTCCTGACTTTC	CASSWANVLTF
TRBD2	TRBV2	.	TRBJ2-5	TGTGCCAGCAGTGAAGGCGGGGGGGGCGAAGGAGAGACCCAGTACTTC	CASSEGGGGEGETQYF
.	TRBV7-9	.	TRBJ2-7	TGTGCCAGCAGCAAAGGGGGAGGCGAGCAGTACTTC	CASSKGGGEQYF
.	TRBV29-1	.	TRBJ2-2	TGCAGCGTTGGTGGGGGTGGCGGGGAGCTGTTTTTT	CSVGGGGGELFF
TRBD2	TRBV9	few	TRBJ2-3	TGTGCCAGCAGCGAGGGACTATCCCGCACAGATACGCAGTATTTT	CASSEGLSRTDTQYF
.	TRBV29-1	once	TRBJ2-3	TGCAGCGCTGGGGGAGATACGCAGTATTTT	CSAGGDTQYF
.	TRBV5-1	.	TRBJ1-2	TGCGCCAGCTTCCCCAGGGCGGGAGATAACTATGGCTACACCTTC	CASFPRAGDNYGYTF
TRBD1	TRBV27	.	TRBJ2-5	TGTGCCAGCAGTTTCAAGGGGGCCGGAGAGACCCAGTACTTC	CASSFKGAGETQYF
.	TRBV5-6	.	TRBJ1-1	TGTGCCAGCAGCGACCCAGGAGGGATGAACACTGAAGCTTTCTTT	CASSDPGGMNTEAFF
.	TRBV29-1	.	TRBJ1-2	TGCAGCGTTGAAGGTGCGGATGGCTACACCTTC	CSVEGADGYTF
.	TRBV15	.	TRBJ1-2	TGTGCCACCAGCAGAGATTCCTCAGGGGCGCGAGGCTACACCTTC	CATSRDSSGARGYTF
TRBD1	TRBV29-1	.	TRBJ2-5	TGCAGCGTACCGGGACAGGCTCAAGAGACCCAGTACTTC	CSVPGQAQETQYF
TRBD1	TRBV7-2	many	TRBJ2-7	TGTGCCAGCAGCTTACGGGGGACAGGGGGGAACGAGCAGTACTTC	CASSLRGTGGNEQYF
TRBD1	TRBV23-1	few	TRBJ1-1	TGCGCCAGCAGTTCGTTCGACAGGGTAGGGACTGAAGCTTTCTTT	CASSSFDRVGTEAFF
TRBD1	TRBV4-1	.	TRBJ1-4	TGCGCCAGCAGCCAAGATCCGACAGGGGGGTTTGAAAAACTGTTTTTT	CASSQDPTGGFEKLFF
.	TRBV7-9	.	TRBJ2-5	TGTGCCAGCAGCCTGGAAGGTAGCCAGTACTTC	CASSLEGSQYF
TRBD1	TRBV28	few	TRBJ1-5	TGTGCCAGCAGCCTACAGGGGAGGTATCAGCCCCAGCATTTT	CASSLQGRYQPQHF
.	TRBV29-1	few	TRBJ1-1	TGCAGCGTCGCGGTGTCAACGGGTGAAGCTTTCTTT	CSVAVSTGEAFF
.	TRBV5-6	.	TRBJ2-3	TGTGCCAGCAGCACCAGAGATACGCAGTATTTT	CASSTRDTQYF
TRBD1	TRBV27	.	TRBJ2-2	TGTGCCAGCATTGGGACAGGGGCCACCGGGGAGCTGTTTTTT	CASIGTGATGELFF
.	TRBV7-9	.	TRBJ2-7	TGTGCCAGCAGCTTACCAGGGACCTACGAGCAGTACTTC	CASSLPGTYEQYF
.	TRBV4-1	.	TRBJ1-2	TGCGCCAGCAGCCAAGCCTTACGGACCGGGCCAGGCCATGGCTACACCTTC	CASSQALRTGPGHGYTF
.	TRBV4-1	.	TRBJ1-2	TGCGCCAGCAGCCAAGTCCGGGGGGATGGCTACACCTTC	CASSQVRGDGYTF
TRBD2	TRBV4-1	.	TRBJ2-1	TGCGCCAGCAGCCAAGCGAGGTGGATAGAAACTAGCGGGGGATACAATGAGCAGTTCTTC	CASSQARWIETSGGYNEQFF
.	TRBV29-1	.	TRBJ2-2	TGCAGCGGGACGGTCCCGAACACCGGGGAGCTGTTTTTT	CSGTVPNTGELFF
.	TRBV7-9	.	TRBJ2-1	TGTGCCAGCAGCAACGAGTACAGAAATGAGCAGTTCTTC	CASSNEYRNEQFF
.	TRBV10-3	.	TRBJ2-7	TGTGCCATCAGTATGACACGTACCTACGAGCAGTACTTC	CAISMTRTYEQYF
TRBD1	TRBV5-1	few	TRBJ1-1	TGCGCCACGCAGACAGGGGAAGACACTGAAGCTTTCTTT	CATQTGEDTEAFF
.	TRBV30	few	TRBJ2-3	TGTGCCTGGAGTTCTATCGGCGGCACAGATACGCAGTATTTT	CAWSSIGGTDTQYF
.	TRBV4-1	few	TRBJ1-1	TGCGCCAGCAGCCAAGATGGGTTTAGGCACGATCTGAACACTGAAGCTTTCTTT	CASSQDGFRHDLNTEAFF
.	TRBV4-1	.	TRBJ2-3	TGCGCCAGCAGCCAAGACTCGGCCCCCCTGCATTTT	CASSQDSAPLHF
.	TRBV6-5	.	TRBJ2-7	TGTGCCAGCAGTTCTTCTCCGGGTGAGGAGCAGTACTTC	CASSSSPGEEQYF
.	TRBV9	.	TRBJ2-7	TGTGCCAGCAGCCGAGACAGGATCGGTGACGAGCAGTACTTC	CASSRDRIGDEQYF
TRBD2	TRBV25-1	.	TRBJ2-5	TGTGCCAGCAGTGCGACTAGCGGACCTCAAGAGACCCAGTACTTC	CASSATSGPQETQYF
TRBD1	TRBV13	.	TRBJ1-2	TGTGCCAGCAGCCAACGACGGCAGGGGGCTGATGGCTACACCTTC	CASSQRRQGADGYTF